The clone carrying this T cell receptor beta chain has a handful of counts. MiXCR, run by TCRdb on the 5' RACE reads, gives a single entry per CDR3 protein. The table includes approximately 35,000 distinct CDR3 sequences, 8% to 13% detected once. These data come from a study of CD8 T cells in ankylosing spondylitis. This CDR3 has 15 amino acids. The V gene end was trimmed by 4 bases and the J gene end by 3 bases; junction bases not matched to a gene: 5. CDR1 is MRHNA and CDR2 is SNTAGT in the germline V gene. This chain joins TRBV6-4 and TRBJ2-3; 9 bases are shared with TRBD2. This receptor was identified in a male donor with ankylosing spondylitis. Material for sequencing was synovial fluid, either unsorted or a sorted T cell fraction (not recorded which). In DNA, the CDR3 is TGTGCCAGCAGTGGGCTAGCGGGAACTACAGATACGCAGTATTTT. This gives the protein CASSGLAGTTDTQYF.